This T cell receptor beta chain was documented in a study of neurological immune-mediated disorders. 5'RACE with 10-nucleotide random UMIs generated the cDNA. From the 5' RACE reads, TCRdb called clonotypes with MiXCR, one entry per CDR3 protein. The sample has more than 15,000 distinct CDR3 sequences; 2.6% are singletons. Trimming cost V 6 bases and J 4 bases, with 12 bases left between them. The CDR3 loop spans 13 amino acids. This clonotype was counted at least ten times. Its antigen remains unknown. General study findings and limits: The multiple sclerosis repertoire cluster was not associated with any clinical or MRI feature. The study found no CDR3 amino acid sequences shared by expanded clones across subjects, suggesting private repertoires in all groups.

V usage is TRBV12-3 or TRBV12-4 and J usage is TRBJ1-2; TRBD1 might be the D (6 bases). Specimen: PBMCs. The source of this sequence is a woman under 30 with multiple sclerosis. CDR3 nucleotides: TGTGCCAGCAGCCAAGCAGGGGTCTATGGCTACACCTTC. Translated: CASSQAGVYGYTF.